Sequencing of this TCR beta chain was carried out in a study of HIV-infected patients and healthy controls. Antiretroviral therapy had run roughly three months, about 14 weeks, before follow-up blood collection. The repertoire came from unfractionated whole blood and reflected all unsorted peripheral T cells. This clonotype has at least ten counts. The CDR3 runs to 14 residues. Trimming left V 0 bases short and J 4 bases short, with 10 bases between. Per the germline V gene, CDR1 is SGDLS and CDR2 is YYNGEE. About 550 ng RNA was reverse transcribed with alpha and beta constant-region primers. Each of the alpha and beta chains got its own library through chain-specific third strand synthesis with indices. One entry per CDR3 protein results from TCRdb running MiXCR on the 5' RACE reads. Among 4,000 or so distinct CDR3 sequences, roughly 8.5% were seen once, and the ten largest hold about 17%.

The source of this sequence is an adult with HIV infection. The source was blood, collected during antiretroviral therapy. The chain links TRBV9 to TRBJ2-5, with D unresolved. CDR3 in DNA: TGTGCCAGCAGCGTAGGACACGGGCGAGAGACCCAGTACTTC. Protein product: CASSVGHGRETQYF.